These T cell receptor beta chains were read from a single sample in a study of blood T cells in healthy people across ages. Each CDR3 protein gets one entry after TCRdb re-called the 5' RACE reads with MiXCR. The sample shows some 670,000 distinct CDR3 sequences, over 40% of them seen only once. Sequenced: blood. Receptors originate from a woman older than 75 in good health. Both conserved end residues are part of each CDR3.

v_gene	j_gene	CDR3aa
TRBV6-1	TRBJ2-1	CASTRGQGADEQFF
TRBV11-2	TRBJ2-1	CASSLTPPRGEQFF
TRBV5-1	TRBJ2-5	CASSLAGPQWNEQYF
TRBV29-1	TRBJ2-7	CSVRTIHEQYF
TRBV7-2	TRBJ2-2	CASSFYSGELFF
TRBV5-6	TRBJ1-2	CASQGQGAGYTF
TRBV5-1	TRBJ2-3	CASSGGTATDTQYF
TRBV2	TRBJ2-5	CASRGTSRGETQYF
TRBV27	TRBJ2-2	CASSPSRRLPTGELFF
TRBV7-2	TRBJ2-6	CASSYTEAGANVLTF
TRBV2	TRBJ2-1	CASSEAVQGYNEQFF
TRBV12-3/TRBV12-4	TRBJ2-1	CASSLASHYNEQFF
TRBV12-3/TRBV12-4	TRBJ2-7	CASAPPGPGSYEQYF
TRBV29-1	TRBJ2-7	CSVSISYEQYF
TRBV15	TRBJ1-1	CATSRERVPNTEAFF
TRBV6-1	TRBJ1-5	CASSVLTGNNQPQHF
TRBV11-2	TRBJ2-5	CASSLIPLGGETQYF
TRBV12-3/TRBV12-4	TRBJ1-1	CASSFGQNTEAFF
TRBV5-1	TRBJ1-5	CASSEGAAGQPQHF
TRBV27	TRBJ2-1	CASSLLASGNSYNEQFF
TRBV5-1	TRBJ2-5	CASSRSPGEGQETQYF
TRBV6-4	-	CASKAEESYNEQYF
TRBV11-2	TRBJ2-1	CASSLVALGGETQFF
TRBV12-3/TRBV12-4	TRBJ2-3	CASSSQREGTDAQYF
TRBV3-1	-	CASNQGGYEQYF
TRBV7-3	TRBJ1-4	CASSFPDRGPLQVWEKLFF